The clone carrying this T cell receptor (beta chain) turned up a few times. Its antigen remains unidentified. The data originate from a study of identical twins. The study's findings and limits: Reduced insertions were recorded for abundant cord blood beta clonotypes, with no such pattern in memory repertoires. Out-of-frame beta chain sequences displayed weaker excess sharing between twins. Out-of-frame TCR alpha sharing in monozygotic twins exceeded recombination model predictions.

In TCRdb, the 5' RACE reads were re-called with MiXCR into one record per CDR3 protein. This sample yields a few hundred thousand distinct CDR3 sequences, of which roughly 15% are seen a single time; about 0.4% belongs to the top ten. This CDR3 region has 15 residues. Trimming removed 3 bases from V and 8 bases from J, with 22 bases in between. Germline V lookup: CDR1 DFQATT, CDR2 SNEGSKA (reference sequence). This same sample was also taken into another study, of yellow fever vaccine responses in identical twins.

The J gene is TRBJ1-2, the V gene TRBV20-1, with D possibly matching TRBD1 (5 bases). Material: CD4+ T cells sorted from blood. This TCR was recovered from a woman younger than 30 in good health. CDR3 amino acids: CSASKLPGPWDGYTF. DNA for the CDR3: TGCAGTGCTAGCAAACTCCCGGGACCCTGGGACGGCTACACCTTC.